These 21 T cell receptor beta chains came from one sample sequenced in a study of T cell responses to AZD1222 COVID-19 vaccine. Sequencing was performed with immunoSEQ multiplex PCR; in TCRdb, only in-frame clones are kept and a portion is missing. Of about 97,000 clones in the sample, around 89% were seen once. Sample: peripheral blood, taken on day 0 of AZD1222 vaccination. These receptor sequences come from an adult in good health.

The chain combines TRBV30 with TRBJ2-7, with D possibly matching TRBD2 (5 bases). The CDR3 loop spans 12 amino acids. The V gene lost 0 bases and the J gene lost 4 bases, with 7 bases spanning the gap. Germline CDR1 and CDR2: GTSNPN and SVGIG (reference sequence). This CDR3 reads CAWSVREYEQYF. For the CDR3, the DNA is TGTGCCTGGAGTGTGAGGGAATACGAGCAGTACTTC.

Note on this clone: The junction does not match germline at one end; this may be a read error. The chain is built from TRBV7-7 and TRBJ1-4; D unclear. The CDR3 runs to 13 residues. Germline CDR1 SSHAT, CDR2 FNYEAQ (reference sequence). The CDR3 spells CASSLTANEKLFF. The CDR3 nucleotides are TGTGCTAGCAGCTTAACCGCGAATGAAAAACTGTTTTTT.

This chain joins TRBV7-2 and TRBJ2-7; TRBD2 matches 9 bases. Per the germline V gene, CDR1 is SGHTA and CDR2 is FQGNSA. Trimming cost V 5 bases and J 6 bases; bases outside gene matches: 11. The CDR3 length is 15 residues. Here the CDR3 reads CASSPTGGGAREQYF. CDR3 in DNA: TGTGCCAGCAGCCCGACTGGCGGGGGGGCGCGCGAGCAGTACTTC.

The chain has TRBV28 and TRBJ2-3; possible D gene TRBD2, 5 bases. V lost 7 bases to trimming and J lost 4 bases, with 15 bases between them. The germline V gene encodes CDR1 MDHEN and CDR2 SYDVKM. The CDR3 has 14 residues. The CDR3: CASTNRLAPDTQYF. CDR3 nucleotide sequence: TGTGCCAGCACTAATCGCCTAGCCCCAGATACGCAGTATTTT.

The chain links TRBV28 to TRBJ2-7; 7 nucleotides agree with TRBD1. The J segment lost 0 bases and the V segment lost 2 bases, leaving 7 bases of the junction unmatched. The CDR3 has 16 residues. Looked up from germline, CDR1 is MDHEN and CDR2 is SYDVKM. This CDR3 reads CASSLPGQRNSYEQYF. CDR3 coding DNA: TGTGCCAGCAGTTTACCGGGACAGCGAAACTCCTACGAGCAGTACTTC.

The chain couples TRBV25-1 to TRBJ1-6; a possible D gene is TRBD1 (6 bases). This CDR3 has 12 amino acids. Germline CDR1 reads MGHDK; CDR2 reads SYGVNS. Trimming stripped 10 bases from V and 9 bases from J, with 13 bases between. The CDR3 is CANRLGGSPLHF. The CDR3 DNA sequence: TGTGCCAACCGGCTAGGGGGTTCACCCCTCCACTTT.

The sample holds one count of this clone. The CDR3 here is CASSGGRTFGITDTQYF. In DNA, the CDR3 is TGTGCCAGTAGTGGAGGCCGGACGTTTGGAATCACAGATACGCAGTATTTT. The gene calls are TRBV19 and TRBJ2-3, with D possibly matching TRBD2 (5 bases). V dropped 5 bases and J dropped 2 bases, with 20 bases sitting between them. Germline CDR1 LNHDA, CDR2 SQIVND (reference sequence). CDR3 length: 17 amino acids. Full variable domain (missing parts from reference TRBV19 and TRBJ2-3): DGGITQSPKYLFRKEGQNVTLSCEQNLNHDAMYWYRQDPGQGLRLIYYSQIVNDFQKGDIAEGYSVSREKKESFPLTVTSAQKNPTAFYLCASSGGRTFGITDTQYFGPGTRLTVL.

The chain has TRBV15 and TRBJ1-1; the D gene is possibly TRBD1 (5 bases). The CDR3 contains 12 residues. Germline CDR1 and CDR2: LNHNV and YYDKDF (reference sequence). Trimming removed 5 bases from V and 2 bases from J, with 6 bases in between. The CDR3 nucleotides are TGTGCCACCAGCCAGGGTAACACTGAAGCTTTCTTT. This translates into CATSQGNTEAFF.

The V call is TRBV4-2, the J call TRBJ1-3; D is ambiguous. Germline V gene data show CDR1 as LGHNA and CDR2 as YNFKEQ. CDR3 length equals 16 residues. The V end was cut by 0 bases, the J end by 0 bases, with 9 bases between. CDR3 in amino acids: CASSQEGRDSGNTIYF. Here the CDR3 DNA reads TGTGCCAGCAGCCAAGAAGGGAGGGACTCTGGAAACACCATATATTTT.

The chain combines TRBV5-1 with TRBJ1-2; perhaps TRBD1 as D (6 bases). This CDR3 has 14 amino acids. The V end lost 4 bases, the J end lost 7 bases, and 17 bases lay between the germline ends. CDR1 and CDR2 from the germline V gene are SGHRS and YFSETQ. In DNA form, the CDR3 reads TGCGCCAGCAGCCCGAAGGACAGTTATGTTGGCTACACCTTC. Translation: CASSPKDSYVGYTF.

The V call is TRBV10-3, the J call TRBJ2-5; D might be TRBD1 (5 bases). Trimming stripped 3 bases from V and 5 bases from J, with 13 bases between. This CDR3 is 14 amino acids long. CDR1 is ENHRY, CDR2 SYGVKD, per germline. The CDR3 is CAISEGTDTETQYF. CDR3 nucleotide sequence: TGTGCCATCAGTGAAGGTACGGACACGGAGACCCAGTACTTC.

The chain links TRBV4-3 to TRBJ2-2; D gene ambiguous. This CDR3 spans 13 amino acids. Per the germline V gene, CDR1 is LGHNA and CDR2 is YSLEER. Trimming removed 1 base from V and 8 bases from J, with 8 bases in between. The CDR3 sequence: CASSQVPSGELFF. The CDR3 nucleotides are TGCGCCAGCAGCCAAGTTCCCTCGGGGGAGCTGTTTTTT.

Regarding this clone: This specimen includes other DNA sequences encoding the same CDR3. The chain combines TRBV30 with TRBJ1-1, with D unresolved. The germline CDR1 and CDR2 sequences are GTSNPN and SVGIG (reference sequence). Trimming removed 0 bases at V and 3 bases at J, with 5 bases between. The CDR3 consists of 12 residues. In nucleotides, the CDR3 is TGTGCCTGGAGTGTAAGGGACACTGAAGCTTTCTTT. Residues: CAWSVRDTEAFF.

The V and J genes are TRBV7-2 and TRBJ2-5, with TRBD1 matching 9 bases. This CDR3 comprises 14 residues. The V gene's germline CDR1 is SGHTA and CDR2 FQGNSA. The ends lost 2 bases at V and 3 bases at J; junction bases unmatched: 1. The CDR3 DNA follows: TGTGCCAGCAGCTTATGGACAGGGGAAGAGACCCAGTACTTC. Encoded protein: CASSLWTGEETQYF.

V is TRBV4-1 and J is TRBJ1-2; D gene ambiguous. V lost 6 bases, J lost 10 bases, and 6 bases lay in between. Germline values: CDR1 MGHRA, CDR2 YSYEKL. This CDR3 has 9 residues. CDR3 sequence: CASSLAYTF. The CDR3 coding sequence is TGCGCCAGCAGTTTGGCCTACACCTTC.

This clone was found a few times. This chain connects TRBV5-1 to TRBJ1-3, with 9 bases identical to TRBD1. V trimming: 4 bases; J trimming: 4 bases; junction bases outside the gene matches: 6. The CDR3 is made up of 15 amino acids. Germline V CDR1 and CDR2: SGHRS, YFSETQ. DNA for the CDR3: TGCGCCAGCAGCGAACAGGGGGCGCAAGGAAACACCATATATTTT. Protein sequence: CASSEQGAQGNTIYF.

This clone came up once. This chain links TRBV5-4 with TRBJ2-1; TRBD1 is a possible D gene (5 bases). The CDR3 has 15 amino acids. CDR1 is SGHNT, CDR2 YYREEE, per germline (reference sequence). Trimming stripped 1 base from V and 3 bases from J, with 11 bases between. CDR3 DNA: TGTGCCAGCAGCTTGCAGGGCGCTTTCTACAATGAGCAGTTCTTC. It translates to CASSLQGAFYNEQFF.

This chain joins TRBV28 and TRBJ2-7; 9 bases line up with TRBD1. The CDR3 runs 15 residues. Trimming at V came to 4 bases and at J to 0 bases, leaving 4 bases not matched to a gene. Germline loops: CDR1 MDHEN, CDR2 SYDVKM. The CDR3 DNA reads as TGTGCCAGCAGTTCCCGGACAGGGGTCTCCTACGAGCAGTACTTC. Its translation: CASSSRTGVSYEQYF.

The V gene is TRBV19, the J gene TRBJ2-2; the D gene could be TRBD1 or TRBD2 (6 bases each). The CDR3 has 18 amino acids. Trimming took 0 bases from V and 4 from J, leaving 18 bases between them. Germline loops: CDR1 LNHDA, CDR2 SQIVND (reference sequence). CDR3: CASSIEGGGTLGTGELFF. CDR3 in DNA: TGTGCCAGTAGTATAGAAGGAGGGGGAACCCTGGGCACCGGGGAGCTGTTTTTT.

This sequence joins TRBV10-3 and TRBJ2-2; D not certain. This CDR3 has 12 amino acids. Trimming stripped 3 bases from V and 8 bases from J, with 7 bases between. The germline V gene encodes CDR1 ENHRY and CDR2 SYGVKD. CDR3 sequence (DNA): TGTGCCATCAGTGATGGGGTTGGGGAGCTGTTTTTT. Its translation: CAISDGVGELFF.

About this clone itself: One end of the junction is discordant with germline, which a read error may explain. This chain links TRBV7-2 with TRBJ2-4; 12 nucleotides match TRBD2. The CDR3 extends over 14 amino acids. Per germline, CDR1 SGHTA and CDR2 FQGNSA. CDR3 region: CASSLAGGGNIQYF. The DNA of the CDR3 is TGTGCCAGCAGCCTAGCGGGAGGGGGAAACATTCAGTACTTC.